This TCR beta chain was documented in a study of shared clonotypes between healthy human individuals. Study summary: The study enrolled a couple of women and a few men aged 18 to 49. Whole-study findings and limits: Although depth was large, rarefaction showed that sequencing of the sorted subsets was incomplete.

Deep-level settings were used for running the assay. Repertoires were generated with immunoSEQ multiplex PCR, while TCRdb's copy carries only in-frame clones and drops some. The sample gives 2,100,000 or so clones, approximately 96% of which show up once; roughly 0.13% is in the top ten. With regard to this clone: Its antigen is not known.

Trimming cost V 6 bases and J 5 bases, with 16 bases left between them. This CDR3 is 14 amino acids long. CDR1 MNHEY and CDR2 SVGAGI come from the germline V gene. Those who donated, Caucasian adults without exception, all lived in Nashville, Tennessee. The sample taken for sequencing was naive CD4+ T cells sorted from blood. The subset here: CD45RA+ positively selected. V usage is TRBV6-5 and J usage is TRBJ2-5, with TRBD2 as a possible D gene (6 bases). The receptor was derived from a young man in good health. In nucleotides, the CDR3 is TGTGCCAGCAGCCCCCCCGGGGGAGCGGAGACCCAGTACTTC. Translating gives CASSPPGGAETQYF.